Described below is a single TCR beta chain sequence and its context. Trimming removed 0 bases at V and 7 bases at J, with 19 bases between. CDR3 length: 17 residues. CDR1 and CDR2 from the germline V gene are LGHDT and YNNKEL (reference sequence). This record comes from a study of T cell responses to AZD1222 COVID-19 vaccine. Assay used: immunoSEQ multiplex PCR; TCRdb lists only in-frame clones, some missing. There are about 130,000 clones in the sample; approximately 92% occur only once, and about 1.1% lies in the top ten. The sequence was obtained from an adult who received the AZD1222 COVID-19 vaccine. This material consisted of peripheral blood, taken 28 days after the second AZD1222 dose. The genes are TRBV3-1 (or the pseudogene TRBV3-2) and TRBJ1-5, with TRBD1 as a possible D gene (6 bases). The CDR3 region has the DNA TGTGCCAGCAGCCAAGATAGGGTGGGGGGCTCGAAGCAGCCCCAGCATTTT. Amino acids: CASSQDRVGGSKQPQHF.